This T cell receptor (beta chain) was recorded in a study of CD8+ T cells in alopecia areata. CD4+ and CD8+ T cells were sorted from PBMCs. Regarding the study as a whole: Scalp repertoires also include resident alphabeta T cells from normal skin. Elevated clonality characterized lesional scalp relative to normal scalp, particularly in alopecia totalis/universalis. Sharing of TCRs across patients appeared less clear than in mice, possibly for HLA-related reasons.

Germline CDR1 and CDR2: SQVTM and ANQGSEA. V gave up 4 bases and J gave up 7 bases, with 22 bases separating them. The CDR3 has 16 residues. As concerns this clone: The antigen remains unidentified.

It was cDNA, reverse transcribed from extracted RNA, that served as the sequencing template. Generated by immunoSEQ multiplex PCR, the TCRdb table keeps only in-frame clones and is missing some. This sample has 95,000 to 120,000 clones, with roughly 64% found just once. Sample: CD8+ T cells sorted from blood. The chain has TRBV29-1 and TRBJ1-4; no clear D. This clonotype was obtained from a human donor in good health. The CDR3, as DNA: TGCAGCGTTGTGGGCGTCGGCCCCCCGGTCGGTGAAAAACTGTTTTTT. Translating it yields CSVVGVGPPVGEKLFF. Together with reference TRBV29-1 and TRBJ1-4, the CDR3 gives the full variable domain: SAVISQKPSRDICQRGTSLTIQCQVDSQVTMMFWYRQQPGQSLTLIATANQGSEATYESGFVIDKFPISRPNLTFSTLTVSNMSPEDSSIYLCSVVGVGPPVGEKLFFGSGTQLSVL.